This TCR beta chain was documented in a study of neurological immune-mediated disorders. Study details: Disease course was recorded as relapsing-remitting for approximately 31 and secondary progressive for about 8.5% of the roughly 34 multiple sclerosis patients.

As to this clonotype: This may be a read error, as it is one base from a much larger clone.

Every sequencing run returned over 190 million TCR-beta sequences, which were derived from 15-18 subjects. TCRdb passed the 5' RACE reads through MiXCR, listing each CDR3 protein once. The table has 45,000 to 55,000 distinct CDR3 sequences, approximately 3.3% seen once; the top ten hold more than 5%. CDR3 length equals 15 residues. Germline loops: CDR1 LGHDT, CDR2 YNNKEL (reference sequence). The trim removed 10 bases at V and 5 bases at J, leaving 16 bases unmatched. The genes are TRBV3-1 and TRBJ2-7, with TRBD2 identical over 8 bases. The sample taken for sequencing was PBMCs. The sequence was collected from a man aged 35 to 55 with multiple sclerosis. The DNA of the CDR3 is TGTGCCACCTCCCGTAGCGGGGAATTTGTGGACGAGCAGTACTTC. This encodes CATSRSGEFVDEQYF.